Listed below are T cell receptor beta chains from one sample, sequenced in a study of blood T cell repertoires in COVID-19. Profiled with immunoSEQ multiplex PCR; TCRdb holds only in-frame clones, not every one. Of roughly 250,000 clones listed, approximately 90% are singletons. Sequencing input: PBMCs or T cells enriched from blood (not recorded which). Receptors were obtained from a woman between 18 and 29 years old who had recovered from COVID-19. CDR3s leave out the opening cysteine and the closing phenylalanine or tryptophan. Some rows have no size entry. The others give once, few or many, or a class for an expanded clone.

CDR3aa: ASSQGQGYTEAF; v_gene: TRBV3-1/TRBV3-2; abundance: -; j_gene: TRBJ1-1
CDR3aa: ASTASGGPSYNEQF; v_gene: TRBV10-2; abundance: -; j_gene: TRBJ2-1
CDR3aa: ASALGVSNQPQH; v_gene: TRBV28; abundance: once; j_gene: TRBJ1-5
CDR3aa: ASSVSWNTEAF; v_gene: TRBV9; abundance: -; j_gene: TRBJ1-1
CDR3aa: ASSPTGDEAF; v_gene: TRBV9; abundance: -; j_gene: TRBJ1-1
CDR3aa: ASSFTRDSGNTIY; v_gene: TRBV7-9; abundance: -; j_gene: TRBJ1-3
CDR3aa: AWSRGEAF; v_gene: TRBV30; abundance: once; j_gene: TRBJ1-1
CDR3aa: ASSSPANYGYT; v_gene: TRBV12-3/TRBV12-4; abundance: -; j_gene: TRBJ1-2
CDR3aa: ASSVEGGDGYT; v_gene: TRBV9; abundance: -; j_gene: TRBJ1-2
CDR3aa: ASSSDSTEAF; v_gene: TRBV10-2; abundance: -; j_gene: TRBJ1-1
CDR3aa: ASTMSPGEQF; v_gene: TRBV28; abundance: -; j_gene: TRBJ2-1
CDR3aa: ASSLAIPPGLGEKLF; v_gene: TRBV28; abundance: -; j_gene: TRBJ1-4
CDR3aa: ASSSPPGSLEAF; v_gene: TRBV5-6; abundance: -; j_gene: TRBJ1-1
CDR3aa: ASSLGGSNTEAF; v_gene: TRBV7-9; abundance: -; j_gene: TRBJ1-1
CDR3aa: ASSSRTGEAEAF; v_gene: TRBV7-9; abundance: -; j_gene: TRBJ1-1
CDR3aa: ASTMGQGSPLH; v_gene: TRBV2; abundance: -; j_gene: TRBJ1-6
CDR3aa: ASSPPPRQGASNQPQH; v_gene: TRBV19; abundance: -; j_gene: TRBJ1-5
CDR3aa: AWSGANRGLAF; v_gene: TRBV30; abundance: -; j_gene: TRBJ1-1
CDR3aa: ASSVGEGFSAQY; v_gene: TRBV9; abundance: -; j_gene: TRBJ2-5
CDR3aa: ASSQASDTEAF; v_gene: TRBV3-1/TRBV3-2; abundance: -; j_gene: TRBJ1-1